This T cell receptor (beta chain) was sequenced during a study of Graves' ophthalmopathy and Graves' hyperthyroidism. Germline values: CDR1 MDHEN, CDR2 SYDVKM. The CDR3 contains 10 residues. Trimming cost V 6 bases and J 2 bases, with 2 bases left between them. What supplied the PBMCs was roughly 10 ml of fresh peripheral blood. Amplification targeted the TCR beta CDR3 regions, with RNA transcripts as the source material. HTBI primers primed a first-round RT-PCR, and a second-round multiplex PCR followed. Via MiXCR, TCRdb re-called the multiplex PCR reads, giving one row per CDR3 protein. This sample has hundreds of thousands of distinct CDR3 sequences, with about 41% found just once. Ten or more counts support this clonotype.

The chain joins TRBV28 to TRBJ2-7; D unclear. The receptor comes from an adult man with Graves' ophthalmopathy. Sequencing used peripheral blood. CDR3 sequence reads: CASSTYEQYF. The CDR3 bases are TGTGCCAGCAGCACCTACGAGCAGTACTTC.